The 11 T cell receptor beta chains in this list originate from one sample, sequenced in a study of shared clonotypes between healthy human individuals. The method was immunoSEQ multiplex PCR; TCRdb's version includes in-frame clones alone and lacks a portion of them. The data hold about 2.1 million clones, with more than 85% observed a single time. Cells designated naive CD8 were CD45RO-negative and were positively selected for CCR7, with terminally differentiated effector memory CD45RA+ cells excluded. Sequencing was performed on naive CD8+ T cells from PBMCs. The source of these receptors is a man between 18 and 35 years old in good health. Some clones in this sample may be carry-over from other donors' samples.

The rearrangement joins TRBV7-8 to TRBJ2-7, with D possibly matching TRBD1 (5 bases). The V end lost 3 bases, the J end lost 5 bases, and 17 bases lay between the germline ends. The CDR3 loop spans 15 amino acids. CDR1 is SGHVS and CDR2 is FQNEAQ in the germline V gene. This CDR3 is CASSFSGIYSDEQYF. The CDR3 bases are TGTGCCAGCAGCTTCTCAGGGATCTATTCCGACGAGCAGTACTTC.

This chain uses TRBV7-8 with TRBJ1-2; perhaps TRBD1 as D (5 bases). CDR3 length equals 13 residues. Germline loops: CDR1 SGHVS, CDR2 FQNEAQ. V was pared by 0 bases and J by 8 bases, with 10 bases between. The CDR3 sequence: CASSLAGVGGYTF. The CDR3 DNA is TGTGCCAGCAGCTTAGCAGGGGTTGGGGGCTACACCTTC. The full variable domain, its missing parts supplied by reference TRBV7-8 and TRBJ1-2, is GAGVSQSPRYKVAKRGQDVALRCDPISGHVSLFWYQQALGQGPEFLTYFQNEAQLDKSGLPSDRFFAERPEGSVSTLKIQRTQQEDSAVYLCASSLAGVGGYTFGSGTRLTVV.

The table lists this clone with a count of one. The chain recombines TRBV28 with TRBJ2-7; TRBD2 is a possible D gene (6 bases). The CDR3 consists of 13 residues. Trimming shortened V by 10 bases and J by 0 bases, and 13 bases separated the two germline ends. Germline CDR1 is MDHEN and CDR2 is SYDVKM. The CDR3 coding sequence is TGTGCCATTACGGGGGTTAGCTCCTACGAGCAGTACTTC. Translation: CAITGVSSYEQYF.

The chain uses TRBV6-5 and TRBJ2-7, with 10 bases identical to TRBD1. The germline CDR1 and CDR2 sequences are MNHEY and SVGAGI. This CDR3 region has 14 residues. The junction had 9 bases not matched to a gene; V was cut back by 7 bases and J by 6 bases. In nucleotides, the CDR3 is TGTGCCAGCAAACAAGGACAGGGGGTAACCGAGCAGTACTTC. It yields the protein CASKQGQGVTEQYF.

CDR3 nucleotides: TGTGCCAGCAGCGCCGGACCCCCTGGGGCAATCTCTGGAAACACCATATATTTT. This sequence encodes CASSAGPPGAISGNTIYF. The chain recombines TRBV5-4 with TRBJ1-3; tentative D call: TRBD1 (5 bases). With 4 bases removed from V and 0 bases from J, the gap between germline ends came to 20 bases. This CDR3 has 18 amino acids. Germline V gives CDR1 SGHNT, CDR2 YYREEE (reference sequence).

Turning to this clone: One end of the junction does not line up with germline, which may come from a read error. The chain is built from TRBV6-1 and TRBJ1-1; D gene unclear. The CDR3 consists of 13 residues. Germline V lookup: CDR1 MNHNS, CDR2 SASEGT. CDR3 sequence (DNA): TGTGCCAGCAGTGAAGGACGGGGAAATAGACCTCTGTTT. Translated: CASSEGRGNRPLF.

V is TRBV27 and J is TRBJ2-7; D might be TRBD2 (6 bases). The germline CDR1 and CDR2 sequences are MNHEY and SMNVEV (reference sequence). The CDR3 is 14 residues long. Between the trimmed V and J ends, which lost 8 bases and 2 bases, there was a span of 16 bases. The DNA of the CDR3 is TGTGCCAGCTCGTTAGCGGAGGGGACCTACGAGCAGTACTTC. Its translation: CASSLAEGTYEQYF.

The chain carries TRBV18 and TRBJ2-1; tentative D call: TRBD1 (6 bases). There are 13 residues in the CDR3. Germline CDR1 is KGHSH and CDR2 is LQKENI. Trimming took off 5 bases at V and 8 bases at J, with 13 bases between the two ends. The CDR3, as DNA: TGTGCCAGCTCAGAAACAGGGAACGATGAGCAGTTCTTC. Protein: CASSETGNDEQFF.

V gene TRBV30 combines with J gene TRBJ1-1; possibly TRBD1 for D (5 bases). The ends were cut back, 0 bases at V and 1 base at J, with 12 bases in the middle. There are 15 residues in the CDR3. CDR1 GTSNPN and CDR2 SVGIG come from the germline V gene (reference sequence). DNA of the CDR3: TGTGCCTGGAGTGTCTTGCAGGGTCAGAACACTGAAGCTTTCTTT. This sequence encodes CAWSVLQGQNTEAFF.

For the CDR3, the DNA is TGTGCCAGCAGCCCGCTTGGGGGATTTCAAGAGACCCAGTACTTC. Its translation is CASSPLGGFQETQYF. This chain uses TRBV7-9 with TRBJ2-5, with D perhaps assigned TRBD1 or TRBD2 (5 bases each). The germline V and J ends were trimmed by 5 bases and 2 bases, with 15 bases remaining between them. The CDR3 has 15 residues. The V gene's germline CDR1 is SEHNR and CDR2 FQNEAQ (reference sequence).

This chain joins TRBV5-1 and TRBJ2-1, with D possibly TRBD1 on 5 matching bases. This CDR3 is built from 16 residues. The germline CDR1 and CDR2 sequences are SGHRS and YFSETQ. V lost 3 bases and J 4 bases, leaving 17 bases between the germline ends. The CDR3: CASSSARTGEYNEQFF. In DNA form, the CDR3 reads TGCGCCAGCAGCTCCGCCCGCACAGGAGAGTACAATGAGCAGTTCTTC.